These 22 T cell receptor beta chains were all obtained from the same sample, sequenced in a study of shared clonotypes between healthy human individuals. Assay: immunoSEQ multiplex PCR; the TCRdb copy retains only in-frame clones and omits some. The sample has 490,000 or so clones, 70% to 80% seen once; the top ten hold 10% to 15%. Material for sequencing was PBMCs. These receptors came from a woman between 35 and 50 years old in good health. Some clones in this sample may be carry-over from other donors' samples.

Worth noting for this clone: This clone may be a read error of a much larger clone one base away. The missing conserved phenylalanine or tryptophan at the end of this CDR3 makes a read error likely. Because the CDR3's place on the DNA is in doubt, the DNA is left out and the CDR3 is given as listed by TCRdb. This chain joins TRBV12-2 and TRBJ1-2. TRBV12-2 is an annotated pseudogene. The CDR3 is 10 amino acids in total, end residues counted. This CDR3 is CASRFRGYTS.

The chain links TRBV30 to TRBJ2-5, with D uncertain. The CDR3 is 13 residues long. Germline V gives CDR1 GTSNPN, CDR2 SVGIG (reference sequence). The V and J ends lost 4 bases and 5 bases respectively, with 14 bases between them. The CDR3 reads CAWTGRARETQYF. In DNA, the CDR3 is TGTGCCTGGACCGGTAGGGCTCGGGAGACCCAGTACTTC.

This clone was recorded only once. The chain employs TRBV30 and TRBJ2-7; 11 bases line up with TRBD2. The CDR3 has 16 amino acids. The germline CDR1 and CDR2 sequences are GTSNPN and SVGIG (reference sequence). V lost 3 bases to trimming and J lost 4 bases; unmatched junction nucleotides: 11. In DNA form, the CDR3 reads TGTGCCTGGAGGGGGAAACCGGGACTAGCGGTGTACGAGCAGTACTTC. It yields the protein CAWRGKPGLAVYEQYF. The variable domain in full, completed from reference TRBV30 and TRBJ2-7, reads SQTIHQWPATLVQPVGSPLSLECTVEGTSNPNLYWYRQAAGRGLQLLFYSVGIGQISSEVPQNLSASRPQDRQFILSSKKLLLSDSGFYLCAWRGKPGLAVYEQYFGPGTRLTVT.

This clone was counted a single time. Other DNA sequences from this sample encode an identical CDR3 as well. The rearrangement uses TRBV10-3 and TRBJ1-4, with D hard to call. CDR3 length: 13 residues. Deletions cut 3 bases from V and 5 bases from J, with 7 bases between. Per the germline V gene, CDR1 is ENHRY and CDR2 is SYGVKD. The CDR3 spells CAISEGLNEKLFF. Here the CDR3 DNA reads TGTGCCATCAGTGAAGGGTTGAATGAAAAACTGTTTTTT.

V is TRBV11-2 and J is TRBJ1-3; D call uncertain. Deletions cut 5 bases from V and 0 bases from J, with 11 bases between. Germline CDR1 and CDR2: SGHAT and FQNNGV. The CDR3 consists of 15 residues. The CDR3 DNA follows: TGTGCCAGCAGCCCTGTTATATACTCTGGAAACACCATATATTTT. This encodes CASSPVIYSGNTIYF.

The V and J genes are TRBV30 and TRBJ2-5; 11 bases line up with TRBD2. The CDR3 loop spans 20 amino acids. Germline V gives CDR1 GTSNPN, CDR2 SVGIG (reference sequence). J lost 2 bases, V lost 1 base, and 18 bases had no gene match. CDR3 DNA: TGTGCCTGGAGTGCAGGACTAGCGGGTGCGGCCCACCCTTCACAAGAGACCCAGTACTTC. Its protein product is CAWSAGLAGAAHPSQETQYF.

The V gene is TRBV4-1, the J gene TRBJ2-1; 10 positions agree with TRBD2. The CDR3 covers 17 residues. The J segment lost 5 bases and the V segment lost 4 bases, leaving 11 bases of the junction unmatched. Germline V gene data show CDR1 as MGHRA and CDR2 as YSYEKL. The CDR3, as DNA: TGCGCCAGCAGCCTCCCGAATAGCGGGAGGTGGAACAATGAGCAGTTCTTC. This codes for CASSLPNSGRWNNEQFF.

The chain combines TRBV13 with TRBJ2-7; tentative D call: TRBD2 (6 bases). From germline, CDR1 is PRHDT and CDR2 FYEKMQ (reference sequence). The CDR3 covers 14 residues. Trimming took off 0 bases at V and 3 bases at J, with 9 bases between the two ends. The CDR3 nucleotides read TGTGCCAGCAGCTTAGGGGATAGCGGCTACGAGCAGTACTTC. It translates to CASSLGDSGYEQYF.

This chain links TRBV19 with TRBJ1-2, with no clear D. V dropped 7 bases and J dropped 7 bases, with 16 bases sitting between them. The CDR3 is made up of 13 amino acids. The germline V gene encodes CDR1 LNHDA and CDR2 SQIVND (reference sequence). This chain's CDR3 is CASTHPDGLGYTF. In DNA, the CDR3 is TGTGCCAGTACCCATCCAGACGGGCTTGGCTACACCTTC.

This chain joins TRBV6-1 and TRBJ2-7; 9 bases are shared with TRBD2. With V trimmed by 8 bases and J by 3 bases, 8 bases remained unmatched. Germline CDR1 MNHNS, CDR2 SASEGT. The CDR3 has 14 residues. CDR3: CASRRTSVIYEQYF. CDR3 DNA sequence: TGTGCCAGCCGTAGGACTAGCGTCATCTACGAGCAGTACTTC.

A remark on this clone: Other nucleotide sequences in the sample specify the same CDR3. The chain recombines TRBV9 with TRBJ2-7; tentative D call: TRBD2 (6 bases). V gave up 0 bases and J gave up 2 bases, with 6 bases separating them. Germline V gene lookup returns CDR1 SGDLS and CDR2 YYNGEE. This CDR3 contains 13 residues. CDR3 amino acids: CASSVGLAYEQYF. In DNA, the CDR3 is TGTGCCAGCAGCGTAGGACTAGCCTACGAGCAGTACTTC. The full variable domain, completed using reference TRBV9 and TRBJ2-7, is DSGVTQTPKHLITATGQRVTLRCSPRSGDLSVYWYQQSLDQGLQFLIQYYNGEERAKGNILERFSAQQFPDLHSELNLSSLELGDSALYFCASSVGLAYEQYFGPGTRLTVT.

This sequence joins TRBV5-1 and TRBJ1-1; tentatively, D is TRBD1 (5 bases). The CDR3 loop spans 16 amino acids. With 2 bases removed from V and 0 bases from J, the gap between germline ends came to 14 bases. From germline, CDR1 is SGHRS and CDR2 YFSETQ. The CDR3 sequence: CASSFRPPTVNTEAFF. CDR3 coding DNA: TGCGCCAGCAGCTTTCGACCACCGACAGTGAACACTGAAGCTTTCTTT. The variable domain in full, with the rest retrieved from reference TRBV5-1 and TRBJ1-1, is KAGVTQTPRYLIKTRGQQVTLSCSPISGHRSVSWYQQTPGQGLQFLFEYFSETQRNKGNFPGRFSGRQFSNSRSEMNVSTLELGDSALYLCASSFRPPTVNTEAFFGQGTRLTVV.

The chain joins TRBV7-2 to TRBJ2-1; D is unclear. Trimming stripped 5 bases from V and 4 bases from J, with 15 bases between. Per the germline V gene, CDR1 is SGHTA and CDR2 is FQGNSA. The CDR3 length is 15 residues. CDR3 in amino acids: CASSQEPLGYNEQFF. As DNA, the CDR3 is TGTGCCAGCAGCCAAGAACCCCTAGGATACAATGAGCAGTTCTTC.

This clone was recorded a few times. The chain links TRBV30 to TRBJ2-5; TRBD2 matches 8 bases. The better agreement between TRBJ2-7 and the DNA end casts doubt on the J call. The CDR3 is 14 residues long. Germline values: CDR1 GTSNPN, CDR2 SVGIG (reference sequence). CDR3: CAWSDGRAWYEQYF. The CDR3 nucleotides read TGTGCCTGGAGTGACGGGAGGGCATGGTACGAGCAGTACTTC.

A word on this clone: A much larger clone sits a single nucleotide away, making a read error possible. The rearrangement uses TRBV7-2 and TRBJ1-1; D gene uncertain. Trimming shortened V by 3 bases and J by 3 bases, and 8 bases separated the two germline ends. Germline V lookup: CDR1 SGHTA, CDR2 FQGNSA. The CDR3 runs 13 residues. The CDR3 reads CASSFALDTEAFF. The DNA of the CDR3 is TGTGCCAGCAGCTTCGCCCTGGACACTGAAGCTTTCTTT. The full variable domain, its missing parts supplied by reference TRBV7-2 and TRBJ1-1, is GAGVSQSPSNKVTEKGKDVELRCDPISGHTALYWYRQSLGQGLEFLIYFQGNSAPDKSGLPSDRFSAERTGGSVSTLTIQRTQQEDSAVYLCASSFALDTEAFFGQGTRLTVV.

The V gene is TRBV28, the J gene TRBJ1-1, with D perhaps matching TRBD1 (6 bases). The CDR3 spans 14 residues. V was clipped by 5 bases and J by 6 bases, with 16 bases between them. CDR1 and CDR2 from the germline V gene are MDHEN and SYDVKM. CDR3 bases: TGTGCCAGCAGTCTGACAGGAGGAAGGGCTGAAGCTTTCTTT. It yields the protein CASSLTGGRAEAFF.

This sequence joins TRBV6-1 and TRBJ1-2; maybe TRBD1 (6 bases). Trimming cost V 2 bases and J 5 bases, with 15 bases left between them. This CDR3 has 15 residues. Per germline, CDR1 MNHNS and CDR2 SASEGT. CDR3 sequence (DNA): TGTGCCAGCAGTGAACCGGGGGGCACTGGGTATGGCTACACCTTC. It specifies CASSEPGGTGYGYTF.

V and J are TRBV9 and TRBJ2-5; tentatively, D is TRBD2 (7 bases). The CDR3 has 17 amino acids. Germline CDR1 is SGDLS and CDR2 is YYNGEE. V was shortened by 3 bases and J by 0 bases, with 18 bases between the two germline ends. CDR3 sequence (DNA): TGTGCCAGCAGCGGGAGGGGGTCTAGCGGATACCAAGAGACCCAGTACTTC. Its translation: CASSGRGSSGYQETQYF.

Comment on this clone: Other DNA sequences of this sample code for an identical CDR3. The CDR3 DNA reads TGCGCCAGCAGCTTGGTGTTAGCGGGAGGGACCTACGAGCAGTACTTC. It is translated as CASSLVLAGGTYEQYF. The rearrangement links TRBV5-1 to TRBJ2-7; TRBD2 aligns across 11 bases. The junction had 4 bases not matched to a gene; V was cut back by 0 bases and J by 2 bases. CDR1 is SGHRS and CDR2 is YFSETQ in the germline V gene. The CDR3 runs to 16 residues.

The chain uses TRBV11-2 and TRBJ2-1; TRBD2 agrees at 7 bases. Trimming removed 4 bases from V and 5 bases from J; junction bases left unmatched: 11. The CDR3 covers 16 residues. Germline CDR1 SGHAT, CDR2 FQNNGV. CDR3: CASSSSGRDLDNEQFF. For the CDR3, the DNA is TGTGCCAGCAGCTCTAGCGGTCGGGACCTCGACAATGAGCAGTTCTTC.

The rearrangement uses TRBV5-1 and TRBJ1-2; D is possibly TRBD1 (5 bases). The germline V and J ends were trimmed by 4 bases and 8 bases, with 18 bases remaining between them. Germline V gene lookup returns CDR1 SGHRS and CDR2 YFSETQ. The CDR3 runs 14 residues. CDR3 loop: CASSPEVGASGYTF. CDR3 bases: TGCGCCAGCAGCCCGGAGGTCGGGGCGTCAGGCTACACCTTC.

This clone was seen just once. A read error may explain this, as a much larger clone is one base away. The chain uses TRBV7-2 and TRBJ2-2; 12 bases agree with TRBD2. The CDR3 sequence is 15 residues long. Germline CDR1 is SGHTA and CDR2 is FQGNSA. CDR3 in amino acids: CASSPGLAGTGELLF. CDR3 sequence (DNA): TGTGCCAGCAGCCCGGGACTAGCGGGCACCGGGGAGCTGCTTTTT.